These T cell receptor beta chains were read from a single sample in a study of shared clonotypes between healthy human individuals. TCRdb keeps only in-frame clones here, not all; method: immunoSEQ multiplex PCR. The table shows 450,000 to 500,000 clones, with around 85% occurring only once. The sample taken for sequencing was PBMCs. The receptors were sampled from a woman in her 40s in good health. Some clones in this sample may be carry-over from other donors' samples. Each CDR3 is given with its conserved first and last residue. Each record gives: V gene, J gene, D gene, clone size, CDR3 protein, CDR3 DNA. D genes are given only for firm matches. Clone size, where shown, is once, few, many, or a class for clones that have expanded.

V gene: TRBV28
J gene: TRBJ2-1
D gene: TRBD2
clone size: .
CDR3 protein: CASSRSSHRGLVPRSEQFF
CDR3 DNA: TGTGCCAGCAGCCGCTCCTCACACCGCGGACTAGTTCCGAGGAGTGAGCAGTTCTTC

V gene: TRBV30
J gene: TRBJ2-3
D gene: .
clone size: .
CDR3 protein: CAGGLYTQYF
CDR3 DNA: TGTGCCGGGGGTCTTTATACGCAGTATTTT

V gene: TRBV27
J gene: TRBJ2-7
D gene: .
clone size: many
CDR3 protein: CASSLSGPLNEQYF
CDR3 DNA: TGTGCCAGCAGTTTATCCGGGCCGCTTAACGAGCAGTACTTC

V gene: TRBV5-4
J gene: TRBJ2-1
D gene: TRBD1
clone size: few
CDR3 protein: CASSSGGAREQFF
CDR3 DNA: TGTGCCAGCAGTTCAGGGGGCGCGAGGGAGCAGTTCTTC

V gene: TRBV18
J gene: TRBJ2-1
D gene: .
clone size: .
CDR3 protein: CASSRNNNEQFF
CDR3 DNA: TGTGCCAGCTCACGGAATAACAATGAGCAGTTCTTC

V gene: TRBV15
J gene: TRBJ1-5
D gene: .
clone size: .
CDR3 protein: CATSRVQSAFEPQHF
CDR3 DNA: TGTGCCACCAGCAGAGTTCAGTCAGCTTTTGAGCCCCAGCATTTT

V gene: TRBV9
J gene: TRBJ1-2
D gene: TRBD1
clone size: many
CDR3 protein: CASSLTGTGIYGYTF
CDR3 DNA: TGTGCCAGCAGCTTAACCGGGACAGGGATCTATGGCTACACCTTC

V gene: TRBV19
J gene: TRBJ2-2
D gene: .
clone size: .
CDR3 protein: CASSTWGSGTGELFF
CDR3 DNA: TGTGCCAGTAGTACGTGGGGGAGTGGCACCGGGGAGCTGTTTTTT

V gene: TRBV7-7
J gene: TRBJ2-2
D gene: .
clone size: once
CDR3 protein: CASSPRGPLGTGELFF
CDR3 DNA: TGTGCTAGCAGCCCCCGGGGGCCCTTGGGCACCGGGGAGCTGTTTTTT

V gene: TRBV27
J gene: TRBJ1-3
D gene: .
clone size: .
CDR3 protein: CASRLGSSGNTIYF
CDR3 DNA: TGTGCCAGCCGGTTGGGGAGCTCTGGAAACACCATATATTTT

V gene: TRBV19
J gene: TRBJ2-4
D gene: .
clone size: .
CDR3 protein: CASSIRLRDGNIQYF
CDR3 DNA: TGTGCCAGTAGTATCCGCCTCAGGGATGGAAACATTCAGTACTTC

V gene: TRBV11-1
J gene: TRBJ2-3
D gene: .
clone size: .
CDR3 protein: CASSSSQTQYF
CDR3 DNA: TGTGCCAGCAGCTCCTCACAAACGCAGTATTTT

V gene: TRBV2
J gene: TRBJ1-2
D gene: .
clone size: .
CDR3 protein: CASSEEGVGYTF
CDR3 DNA: TGTGCCAGCAGTGAAGAAGGGGTTGGCTACACCTTC

V gene: TRBV7-2
J gene: TRBJ1-1
D gene: .
clone size: once
CDR3 protein: CASSLRRLNTEAFF
CDR3 DNA: TGTGCCAGCAGCCTTAGACGGTTGAACACTGAAGCTTTCTTT

V gene: TRBV4-2
J gene: TRBJ2-7
D gene: TRBD2
clone size: .
CDR3 protein: CASSQSLAETSYEQYF
CDR3 DNA: TGTGCCAGCAGCCAAAGTCTAGCGGAGACCTCCTACGAGCAGTACTTC

V gene: TRBV19
J gene: TRBJ2-7
D gene: .
clone size: .
CDR3 protein: CASSIRVSSYEQYF
CDR3 DNA: TGTGCCAGTAGTATCAGGGTTTCGTCCTACGAGCAGTACTTC

V gene: TRBV27
J gene: TRBJ2-7
D gene: TRBD2
clone size: .
CDR3 protein: CASSPLAGAYEQYF
CDR3 DNA: TGTGCCAGCAGTCCCCTAGCGGGGGCCTACGAGCAGTACTTC

V gene: TRBV5-5
J gene: TRBJ2-7
D gene: TRBD1
clone size: once
CDR3 protein: CASSQGQEFPYEQYF
CDR3 DNA: TGCGCCAGCAGCCAAGGACAGGAGTTCCCCTACGAGCAGTACTTC

V gene: TRBV25-1
J gene: TRBJ1-1
D gene: .
clone size: .
CDR3 protein: CASIKGGGMNTEAFF
CDR3 DNA: TGTGCCAGCATCAAAGGGGGGGGGATGAACACTGAAGCTTTCTTT

V gene: TRBV25-1
J gene: TRBJ1-2
D gene: .
clone size: once
CDR3 protein: CASSDWGTSYGYTF
CDR3 DNA: TGTGCCAGCAGTGACTGGGGGACATCCTATGGCTACACCTTC

V gene: TRBV5-6
J gene: TRBJ1-1
D gene: TRBD1
clone size: .
CDR3 protein: CASSTDRGFGTEAFF
CDR3 DNA: TGTGCCAGCAGCACGGACAGGGGGTTTGGCACTGAAGCTTTCTTT

V gene: TRBV18
J gene: TRBJ1-2
D gene: TRBD1
clone size: .
CDR3 protein: CASSPPPPTGGIYGYTF
CDR3 DNA: TGTGCCAGCTCACCGCCCCCTCCCACAGGGGGAATCTATGGCTACACCTTC

V gene: TRBV7-8
J gene: TRBJ1-5
D gene: TRBD1
clone size: .
CDR3 protein: CASSAQGQGAYQPQHF
CDR3 DNA: TGTGCCAGCAGCGCCCAAGGACAGGGGGCTTATCAGCCCCAGCATTTT

V gene: TRBV7-2
J gene: TRBJ2-7
D gene: .
clone size: .
CDR3 protein: CASSLWEYEQYF
CDR3 DNA: TGTGCCAGCAGCTTATGGGAATACGAGCAGTACTTC

V gene: TRBV10-3
J gene: TRBJ2-3
D gene: TRBD2
clone size: .
CDR3 protein: CAISEGLADTDTQYF
CDR3 DNA: TGTGCCATCAGTGAGGGACTAGCGGACACAGATACGCAGTATTTT

V gene: TRBV9
J gene: TRBJ1-2
D gene: .
clone size: .
CDR3 protein: CASSVDGGTYGYTF
CDR3 DNA: TGTGCCAGCAGCGTAGATGGGGGAACCTATGGCTACACCTTC

V gene: TRBV5-4
J gene: TRBJ2-3
D gene: .
clone size: .
CDR3 protein: CASSSDRYRTDTQYF
CDR3 DNA: TGTGCCAGCAGCTCCGACAGATACCGCACAGATACGCAGTATTTT

V gene: TRBV6-1
J gene: TRBJ2-7
D gene: .
clone size: .
CDR3 protein: CASSRGNEQYF
CDR3 DNA: TGTGCCAGCAGTCGCGGCAATGAGCAGTACTTC

V gene: TRBV5-6
J gene: TRBJ2-2
D gene: .
clone size: .
CDR3 protein: CASSLVQHTGELFF
CDR3 DNA: TGTGCCAGCAGCTTGGTGCAACACACCGGGGAGCTGTTTTTT

V gene: TRBV5-1
J gene: TRBJ1-1
D gene: .
clone size: .
CDR3 protein: CASSLAGGARTEAFF
CDR3 DNA: TGCGCCAGCAGCTTGGCCGGGGGCGCGAGGACTGAAGCTTTCTTT

V gene: TRBV12-1
J gene: TRBJ2-7
D gene: .
clone size: .
CDR3 protein: CASSFFRSLDCVSAGGYEQYF
CDR3 DNA: TGTGCCAGCAGCTTTTTTCGCAGTTTGGACTGCGTCAGTGCGGGGGGCTACGAGCAGTACTTC

V gene: TRBV19
J gene: TRBJ2-1
D gene: TRBD1
clone size: once
CDR3 protein: CASSMPRQGAGDEQFF
CDR3 DNA: TGTGCCAGTAGTATGCCACGACAGGGGGCAGGCGATGAGCAGTTCTTC

V gene: TRBV18
J gene: TRBJ2-7
D gene: .
clone size: .
CDR3 protein: CASSPWSKRQPNPYEQYF
CDR3 DNA: TGTGCCAGCTCACCTTGGTCGAAACGGCAGCCAAATCCCTACGAGCAGTACTTC

V gene: TRBV7-2
J gene: TRBJ2-7
D gene: .
clone size: few
CDR3 protein: CASSPLGGQAEQYF
CDR3 DNA: TGTGCCAGCAGCCCCCTGGGGGGGCAGGCCGAGCAGTACTTC

V gene: TRBV7-9
J gene: TRBJ2-7
D gene: .
clone size: .
CDR3 protein: CASIPVGSYEQYF
CDR3 DNA: TGTGCCAGCATACCCGTCGGGTCCTACGAGCAGTACTTC

V gene: TRBV7-2
J gene: TRBJ2-1
D gene: .
clone size: once
CDR3 protein: CASSSGTDYNEQFF
CDR3 DNA: TGTGCCAGCAGCTCCGGGACCGACTACAATGAGCAGTTCTTC

V gene: TRBV7-8
J gene: TRBJ1-1
D gene: .
clone size: .
CDR3 protein: CASSLESTEAFF
CDR3 DNA: TGTGCCAGCAGCCTCGAAAGCACTGAAGCTTTCTTT

V gene: TRBV19
J gene: TRBJ2-2
D gene: TRBD1
clone size: .
CDR3 protein: CASRQGPSDTGELFF
CDR3 DNA: TGTGCCAGTAGACAGGGGCCCTCTGACACCGGGGAGCTGTTTTTT